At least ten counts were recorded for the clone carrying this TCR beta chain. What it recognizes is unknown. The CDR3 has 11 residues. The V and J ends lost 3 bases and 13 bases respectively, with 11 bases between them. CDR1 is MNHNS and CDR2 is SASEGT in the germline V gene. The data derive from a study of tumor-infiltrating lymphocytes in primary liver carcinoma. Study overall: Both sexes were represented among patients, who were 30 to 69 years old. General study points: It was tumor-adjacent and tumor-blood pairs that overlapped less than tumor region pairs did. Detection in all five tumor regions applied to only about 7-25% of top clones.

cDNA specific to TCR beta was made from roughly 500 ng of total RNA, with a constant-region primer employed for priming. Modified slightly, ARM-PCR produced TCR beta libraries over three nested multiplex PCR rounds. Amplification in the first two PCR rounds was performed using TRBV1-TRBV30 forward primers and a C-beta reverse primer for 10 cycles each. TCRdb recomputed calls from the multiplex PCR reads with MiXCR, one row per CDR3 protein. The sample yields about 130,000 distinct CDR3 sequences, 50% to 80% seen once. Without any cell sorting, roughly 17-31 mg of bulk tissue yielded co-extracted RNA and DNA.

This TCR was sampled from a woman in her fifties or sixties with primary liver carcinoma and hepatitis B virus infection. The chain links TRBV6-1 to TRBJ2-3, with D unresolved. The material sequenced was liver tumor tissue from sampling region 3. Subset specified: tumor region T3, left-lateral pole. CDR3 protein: CASSDTIFEYF. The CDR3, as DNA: TGTGCCAGCAGTGACACTATATTTGAGTATTTT.